This T cell receptor beta chain emerged from a study of shared clonotypes between healthy human individuals. Data came from immunoSEQ multiplex PCR; TCRdb stores just in-frame clones and leaves some out. The data contain about 2.1 million clones, approximately 92% of them singletons. Positively selected for CCR7, the CD45RO-negative cells used as naive CD8 cells excluded terminally differentiated effector memory CD45RA+ cells. Germline V gene lookup returns CDR1 MNHNS and CDR2 SASEGT. With V trimmed by 4 bases and J by 2 bases, 8 bases remained unmatched. This CDR3 is built from 18 residues. What was sequenced was naive CD8+ T cells from PBMCs. The genes are TRBV6-1 and TRBJ2-7; 16 bases line up with TRBD2. This sequence originates from a man between 18 and 29 years old in good health. Some clones in this sample may be carry-over from other donors' samples. CDR3 bases: TGTGCCAGCAGTGCCCCGGGACTAGCGGGAGGGTCCGCCTACGAGCAGTACTTC. Protein sequence: CASSAPGLAGGSAYEQYF.